Sequencing of this T cell receptor (beta chain) was carried out in a study of CD8+CD57+ T cells in acquired aplastic anemia. Overall study context: Healthy-donor CD4+ cells averaged roughly 11 million reads. Study results and caveats: Twenty-nine was the count of CD8+ CDR3 sequences that patients shared with controls. Between patients and controls, CD8+ Simpson's diversity did not vary significantly.

This CDR3 is 16 amino acids long. V dropped 5 bases and J dropped 8; count of bases not matched to a gene: 15. Germline lookup yields CDR1 MNHEY and CDR2 SMNVEV (reference sequence). Both TCR beta VDJ combination and CDR3 sequence profiling were carried out. Genomic DNA was the template for this profiling. TCRdb ran MiXCR on the reads and lists one entry per CDR3 protein. The table shows about 81,000 distinct CDR3 sequences, with about half occurring only once. Concerning this clonotype itself: Its target is not known.

V gene TRBV27 combines with J gene TRBJ2-7, with 10 bases that match TRBD1. The origin of this receptor is a human donor in good health, serving as a control. What was sequenced was sorted CD4+, CD8+, or CD8+CD57+ T cells (not recorded which) from PBMCs. The CDR3 sequence: CASSQAGTGVGKQQYF. CDR3 coding DNA: TGTGCCAGCAGTCAGGCCGGGACAGGGGTCGGCAAGCAGCAGTACTTC.